Described below is a single TCR beta chain sequence and its context. This record comes from a study of T cell clones after liver transplantation. Overall study: Three of eight recipients were HCV-positive; others had non-autoimmune, non-viral indications. At least one year of complete immunosuppression withdrawal without enzymes over twice normal defined tolerance.

Assay used: immunoSEQ multiplex PCR; TCRdb lists only in-frame clones, some missing. Of around 77,000 clones listed, around 80% are singletons. CDR1 MNHEY and CDR2 SVGAGI come from the germline V gene. Germline trimming cut 7 bases from V and 4 bases from J; bases unmatched to any gene: 7. The CDR3 is 13 residues long. This chain connects TRBV6-5 to TRBJ2-7; TRBD1 agrees at 7 bases. The sequence came from a human patient who received a liver transplant. The graft donor may have given rise to some T cells. The sequenced sample was CD4+ T cells from blood, obtained 12 months after liver transplant. For the CDR3, the DNA is TGTGCCAGCACCCCGAAGGGACAGTACGAGCAGTACTTC. As protein: CASTPKGQYEQYF.